Listed here are 20 T cell receptor beta chains from one sample, sequenced in a study of monozygotic twins with cystic fibrosis. Clones were sequenced by immunoSEQ multiplex PCR, and TCRdb holds only the in-frame ones, with some missing. The repertoire holds over 25,000 clones, more than 85% seen once, with roughly 1% in the top ten. Source material: blood. Every receptor here comes from a girl aged 2 to 10 with cystic fibrosis.

The chain is built from TRBV28 and TRBJ1-1; 8 nucleotides match TRBD1. CDR3 length equals 18 residues. The V segment lost 6 bases and the J segment 0 bases; nucleotides outside the gene matches: 15. Germline CDR1 is MDHEN and CDR2 is SYDVKM. This CDR3 reads CASSPLPGTGLMNTEAFF. Written as DNA, the CDR3 is TGTGCCAGCAGCCCACTCCCCGGGACAGGTCTAATGAACACTGAAGCTTTCTTT.

V gene TRBV7-8 combines with J gene TRBJ2-5, with 10 positions matching TRBD2. The germline V gene has CDR1 SGHVS and CDR2 FQNEAQ. This CDR3 has 17 amino acids. V lost 5 bases to trimming and J lost 6 bases; unmatched junction nucleotides: 15. The CDR3 nucleotides read TGTGCCAGCAGCCCCGATGGTATCCAGCGGGGGGGAAAGACCCAGTACTTC. This gives the protein CASSPDGIQRGGKTQYF.

This chain connects TRBV5-4 to TRBJ1-3, with D possibly TRBD1 on 5 matching bases. The germline CDR1 and CDR2 sequences are SGHNT and YYREEE (reference sequence). The CDR3 consists of 16 residues. V lost 5 bases to trimming and J lost 0 bases, with 15 bases between them. Written as DNA, the CDR3 is TGTGCCAGCAGTTCATTCGACAGCAGCTCTGGAAACACCATATATTTT. Translating it yields CASSSFDSSSGNTIYF.

The chain uses TRBV2 and TRBJ2-1; no reliable D call. CDR1 and CDR2 from the germline V gene are SNHLY and FYNNEI. The CDR3 loop spans 18 amino acids. V lost 5 bases, J lost 9 bases, and 29 bases lay in between. CDR3 DNA: TGTGCCAGCAGTACTCAGCGAGTCGGGTCCTCGTTAAGGGTTGAGCAGTTCTTC. Its translation is CASSTQRVGSSLRVEQFF.

The rearrangement joins TRBV7-2 to TRBJ2-3, with unresolved D. From germline, CDR1 is SGHTA and CDR2 FQGNSA. The CDR3 contains 13 residues. V dropped 2 bases and J dropped 0 bases, with 3 bases sitting between them. The CDR3 sequence is CASSLLSTDTQYF. The CDR3 coding sequence is TGTGCCAGCAGCTTACTTAGCACAGATACGCAGTATTTT.

The rearrangement uses TRBV6-4 and TRBJ2-1, with D perhaps given as TRBD1 or TRBD2 (6 bases each). Trimming stripped 0 bases from V and 4 bases from J, with 13 bases between. Per germline, CDR1 MRHNA and CDR2 SNTAGT. This CDR3 is built from 16 residues. The CDR3: CASSDSRGAAYNEQFF. Here the CDR3 DNA reads TGTGCCAGCAGTGACTCGAGGGGGGCCGCTTACAATGAGCAGTTCTTC.

The rearrangement joins TRBV27 to TRBJ1-3, with D possibly TRBD1 on 5 matching bases. The V end lost 2 bases, the J end lost 0 bases, and 8 bases lay between the germline ends. CDR3 length: 15 residues. Germline V CDR1 and CDR2: MNHEY, SMNVEV (reference sequence). CDR3 amino acids: CASSLQGGSGNTIYF. In DNA, the CDR3 is TGTGCCAGCAGTTTACAGGGAGGCTCTGGAAACACCATATATTTT.

This rearrangement joins TRBV27 to TRBJ1-5, with 8 nucleotides matching TRBD1. Trimming cost V 4 bases and J 10 bases; bases outside gene matches: 12. The length of the CDR3 is 15 residues. Germline CDR1 is MNHEY and CDR2 is SMNVEV (reference sequence). DNA of the CDR3: TGTGCCAGCAGTTCAGGGGGCAGCCGGTTAAATCCCCAGCATTTT. This sequence encodes CASSSGGSRLNPQHF.

This chain joins TRBV15 and TRBJ1-5, with 10 bases fitting TRBD1. There are 17 residues in the CDR3. Germline CDR1 reads LNHNV; CDR2 reads YYDKDF (reference sequence). The V gene end was trimmed by 4 bases and the J gene end by 4 bases; junction bases not matched to a gene: 10. The CDR3, as DNA: TGTGCCACCAGCATCGGGACAGGGGTTAGCCTTAATCAGCCCCAGCATTTT. Amino acids: CATSIGTGVSLNQPQHF.

The rearrangement links TRBV11-2 to TRBJ2-7; maybe TRBD2 (6 bases). The germline V and J ends were trimmed by 8 bases and 7 bases, with 18 bases remaining between them. There are 13 residues in the CDR3. The germline V gene encodes CDR1 SGHAT and CDR2 FQNNGV. The CDR3 loop reads CASSVGPRGEQYF. The CDR3 DNA reads as TGTGCCAGCTCGGTCGGGCCCCGGGGGGAGCAGTACTTC.

V usage is TRBV27 and J usage is TRBJ1-2; D gene uncertain. In germline, CDR1 is MNHEY, CDR2 SMNVEV (reference sequence). V lost 3 bases and J lost 5, with 7 bases in between. This CDR3 is built from 12 residues. CDR3 DNA: TGTGCCAGCAGTTTTCGGCGGTATGGCTACACCTTC. The encoded protein is CASSFRRYGYTF.

This clone was picked up one time. The CDR3 sequence is CTSSQPPGLGGVAPYF. CDR3 DNA: TGCACCAGCAGCCAACCACCCGGACTAGGTGGAGTGGCTCCGTACTTC. J is TRBJ2-5 and V is TRBV1; TRBD2 is the table's D call and was not checked against the DNA. TRBV1 represents a pseudogene. This CDR3 is 16 amino acids long.

This chain joins TRBV7-9 and TRBJ2-2; no clear D gene. The CDR3 consists of 17 residues. The germline CDR1 and CDR2 sequences are SEHNR and FQNEAQ (reference sequence). The germline V and J ends were trimmed by 1 base and 6 bases, with 18 bases remaining between them. CDR3 DNA sequence: TGTGCCAGCAGCTTAGATGGGAAATTCTATAAGCCCGGGGAGCTGTTTTTT. Protein: CASSLDGKFYKPGELFF.

This clone was seen just once. This rearrangement joins TRBV19 to TRBJ2-1; 9 positions match TRBD2. The ends lost 3 bases at V and 5 bases at J; junction bases unmatched: 8. Germline lookup yields CDR1 LNHDA and CDR2 SQIVND (reference sequence). This CDR3 has 16 amino acids. The CDR3 DNA is TGTGCCAGTAGTATTTGGCCGGGACTAGCCCACAATGAGCAGTTCTTC. This gives the protein CASSIWPGLAHNEQFF.

The V and J genes are TRBV27 and TRBJ1-4; D might be TRBD1 (5 bases). Germline V gene sequence: CDR1 MNHEY, CDR2 SMNVEV (reference sequence). This CDR3 has 15 residues. Trimming took 4 bases from V and 5 from J, leaving 14 bases between them. The CDR3 protein is CASSSRPGGNEKLFF. CDR3 bases: TGTGCCAGCAGTTCCCGCCCTGGGGGGAATGAAAAACTGTTTTTT.

The chain couples TRBV7-9 to TRBJ1-4; D is unresolved. V was shortened by 8 bases and J by 6 bases, with 16 bases between the two germline ends. This CDR3 region has 14 residues. Germline V gene data show CDR1 as SEHNR and CDR2 as FQNEAQ (reference sequence). The CDR3, as DNA: TGTGCCAGCGGCCTTAGTGGAGGCGATGAAAAACTGTTTTTT. Its translation: CASGLSGGDEKLFF.

The rearrangement links TRBV9 to TRBJ2-1, with 8 bases fitting TRBD2. CDR3 length: 16 residues. Germline trimming cut 2 bases from V and 3 bases from J; bases unmatched to any gene: 7. Germline values: CDR1 SGDLS, CDR2 YYNGEE. As DNA, the CDR3 is TGTGCCAGCAGCGTGTCTCTAGCGGGCCTCTACAATGAGCAGTTCTTC. It encodes CASSVSLAGLYNEQFF.

In DNA form, the CDR3 reads TGTGCCTGGAGTGCTGGGGGGGCCAACGTCCTGACTTTC. Its translation is CAWSAGGANVLTF. The chain links TRBV30 to TRBJ2-6; D remains unclear. The CDR3 totals 13 residues. CDR1 is GTSNPN and CDR2 is SVGIG in the germline V gene (reference sequence). Between the trimmed V and J ends, which lost 1 base and 4 bases, there was a span of 5 bases.

The rearrangement uses TRBV14 and TRBJ1-2, with D tentatively TRBD1 (5 bases). V was shortened by 2 bases and J by 5 bases, with 6 bases between the two germline ends. This CDR3 region has 12 residues. In germline, CDR1 is SGHDN, CDR2 FVKESK. The CDR3 reads CASSQQGYGYTF. The CDR3 DNA sequence: TGTGCCAGCAGCCAACAGGGTTATGGCTACACCTTC.

V gene TRBV7-9 combines with J gene TRBJ2-1; D unclear. Germline V CDR1 and CDR2: SEHNR, FQNEAQ (reference sequence). The V end was cut by 3 bases, the J end by 4 bases, with 13 bases between. The CDR3 extends over 15 amino acids. The CDR3 sequence: CASSFAGYFYNEQFF. Here the CDR3 DNA reads TGTGCCAGCAGCTTTGCAGGATACTTTTACAATGAGCAGTTCTTC.